This entry features one T cell receptor beta chain sequence. What it binds is not known. TCRdb's table, derived via immunoSEQ multiplex PCR, lists solely in-frame clones and lacks some. The table lists 34,000 or so clones, roughly 80% of them singletons. Germline CDR1 is LNHDA and CDR2 is SQIVND (reference sequence). V shed 3 bases and J shed 5 bases, with 11 bases lying between them. The CDR3 runs to 15 residues. Time point given: week 35, safety follow-up. Each vaccine dose was 300 ug of mutant IDH1 20-mer peptide, with topical imiquimod. These data are taken from a study of a mutant IDH1 vaccine in newly diagnosed glioma. Study-level information: Vaccines began 4-6 weeks after radiotherapy alone, or with temozolomide cycles. Receipt of radiotherapy, temozolomide, or both preceded the study, and most received both. Treated patients, averaging about 40 years, were roughly 60% male and around 40% female.

Study-wide points: Pseudoprogression seemed unrelated to changes in top peripheral T cell clonotypes.

This sample comprised PBMCs, obtained from a glioma patient whose treatment included an IDH1 peptide vaccine. The receptor's source is a woman aged 40 to 50 with glioma. V usage is TRBV19 and J usage is TRBJ2-6; D is perhaps TRBD1 or TRBD2 (5 bases each). Here the CDR3 DNA reads TGTGCCAGTAGTATGGGACGGTCATGGGCCAACGTCCTGACTTTC. Protein sequence: CASSMGRSWANVLTF.